One TCR beta chain is described in this entry. The data are from a study of technical replicates of blood from a few donors. The CDR3 runs to 15 residues. After removal of 6 bases from V and 7 bases from J, the junction contained 7 bases not matched to a gene. Germline lookup yields CDR1 SNHLY and CDR2 FYNNEI. Data came from immunoSEQ multiplex PCR; TCRdb stores just in-frame clones and leaves some out. The sample has 7,500 to 8,500 clones, under 90% seen once. The sample consisted of PBMCs. This sequence originates from a human donor in good health. The chain uses TRBV2 and TRBJ2-1, with TRBD2 identical over 12 bases. The CDR3 DNA follows: TGTGCCAGCAGGGTTGGACTAGCGGGATGGAATGAGCAGTTCTTC. Protein: CASRVGLAGWNEQFF.